This TCR beta chain was captured in a study of T cells in Graves' hyperthyroidism and ophthalmopathy. Study-wide results and limits: Progression to ophthalmopathy was predicted a median of 6.5 months early.

At least ten counts were recorded for this clonotype. What it recognizes is unknown. It was RNA transcripts that yielded the amplified TCR beta CDR3 regions. Carried out on the TCR CDR3, a first-round RT-PCR used the HTBI primer set. Via MiXCR, TCRdb re-called the multiplex PCR reads, giving one row per CDR3 protein. This table holds about 210,000 distinct CDR3 sequences, around 17% found once. The CDR3 has 14 amino acids. CDR1 and CDR2 from the germline V gene are DFQATT and SNEGSKA (reference sequence). The definition of stable Graves' hyperthyroidism was no ophthalmopathy progression within 18 months. The source of the PBMCs was more than 9.5 ml of fresh peripheral blood.

The clonotype originates from a man aged 40-49 years with Graves' hyperthyroidism. Sample: blood. V usage is TRBV20-1 and J usage is TRBJ2-1; TRBD1 matches 8 bases. This CDR3 reads CSAADRVGYNEQFF. For the CDR3, the DNA is TGCAGCGCCGCGGACAGGGTAGGGTACAATGAGCAGTTCTTC.